The following is a T cell receptor (beta chain) sequence with its context. Its antigen is as yet unknown. The data are from a study of T cell repertoires in cytomegalovirus infection. About the study: Evidence of both CMV infection and a matching HLA type came from public TCR beta signatures. Study observations and caveats: Carriers of CMV and the relevant HLA type were discriminated by public TCR beta frequency. The ex vivo response was dominated by HLA-C-restricted CMV-specific TCR beta clonotypes.

From the reads, TCRdb called clonotypes with MiXCR, one entry per CDR3 protein. The data show 400,000 or so distinct CDR3 sequences, 31% seen once. The germline V gene has CDR1 SGHDN and CDR2 FVKESK. The V end lost 5 bases, the J end lost 3 bases, and 15 bases lay between the germline ends. CDR3 size: 15 residues. The sequence came from a human donor in good health (CMV status not recorded). Some clones in this sample may be carry-over from other donors' samples. The chain links TRBV14 to TRBJ2-3; the D gene is possibly TRBD1 (6 bases). Sequencing was done on a sample of PBMCs. The CDR3 loop reads CASSLLTGSTDTQYF. CDR3 coding DNA: TGTGCCAGCAGCTTACTGACAGGATCAACAGATACGCAGTATTTT. Together with reference TRBV14 and TRBJ2-3, the CDR3 gives the full variable domain: EAGVTQFPSHSVIEKGQTVTLRCDPISGHDNLYWYRRVMGKEIKFLLHFVKESKQDESGMPNNRFLAERTGGTYSTLKVQPAELEDSGVYFCASSLLTGSTDTQYFGPGTRLTVL.